The 10 T cell receptor beta chains in this list originate from one sample, sequenced in a study of blood T cell repertoires in COVID-19. Assay: immunoSEQ multiplex PCR; the TCRdb copy retains only in-frame clones and omits some. The table shows about 190,000 clones, with 70% to 90% occurring only once. The sequencing input was peripheral blood. Source of these receptors: a man aged 65-85 years with active or convalescent COVID-19.

V and J are TRBV27 and TRBJ2-5, with 9 bases lining up with TRBD2. Per the germline V gene, CDR1 is MNHEY and CDR2 is SMNVEV (reference sequence). V lost 4 bases and J lost 4; bases outside the gene matches: 10. This CDR3 has 16 residues. CDR3 sequence: CASSYRRGGASETQYF. The CDR3 DNA reads as TGTGCCAGCAGTTATCGACGCGGGGGGGCCTCAGAGACCCAGTACTTC.

This clone has a single count. V is TRBV28 and J is TRBJ1-2; a weak D match, TRBD1 (5 bases). CDR3 length equals 13 residues. Germline CDR1 reads MDHEN; CDR2 reads SYDVKM. V lost 1 base, J lost 7 bases, and 10 bases lay in between. CDR3 in DNA: TGTGCCAGCAGTTTATCGGGGGTGGCTGGCTACACCTTC. Its translation: CASSLSGVAGYTF.

This chain connects TRBV5-6 to TRBJ1-2; tentative D call: TRBD1 (6 bases). The germline gives CDR1 SGHDT, CDR2 YYEEEE. V was pared by 0 bases and J by 4 bases, with 13 bases between. There are 15 residues in the CDR3. CDR3 DNA sequence: TGTGCCAGCAGCTTGGCAGCAGGGGTAACCTATGGCTACACCTTC. As protein: CASSLAAGVTYGYTF.

The V gene is TRBV4-3, the J gene TRBJ2-7; TRBD2 aligns across 8 bases. CDR3 length equals 13 residues. Germline V gene data show CDR1 as LGHNA and CDR2 as YSLEER. V was pared by 2 bases and J by 7 bases, with 4 bases of the junction left unmatched. Here the CDR3 reads CASSQQPGGEQYF. The CDR3 DNA reads as TGCGCCAGCAGCCAACAGCCGGGGGGGGAGCAGTACTTC.

The CDR3 DNA sequence: TGCGCCAGCAGCCAAGCTAGCGGGGGGGACACCGGGGAGCTGTTTTTT. Its translation: CASSQASGGDTGELFF. The chain combines TRBV4-1 with TRBJ2-2, with 12 nucleotides matching TRBD2. J gave up 3 bases and V 1 base, and 0 bases lay outside the gene matches. Germline V gene sequence: CDR1 MGHRA, CDR2 YSYEKL. This CDR3 has 16 residues.

This chain links TRBV10-2 with TRBJ2-5, with 9 bases lining up with TRBD2. V lost 0 bases to trimming and J lost 8 bases; unmatched junction nucleotides: 4. The CDR3 is made up of 14 amino acids. CDR1 and CDR2 from the germline V gene are WSHSY and SAAADI. The CDR3 loop reads CASSESLGLATQYF. DNA for the CDR3: TGCGCCAGCAGTGAGTCTCTGGGACTAGCTACCCAGTACTTC.

This chain joins TRBV3-1 (or the pseudogene TRBV3-2) and TRBJ2-5; a weak D match, TRBD1 (5 bases). Germline-derived CDR1 and CDR2 are LGHDT and YNNKEL (reference sequence). Deletions cut 2 bases from V and 5 bases from J, with 18 bases between. The CDR3 is made up of 16 amino acids. CDR3 DNA sequence: TGTGCCAGCAGCCAAAGGGGCAGCTGGTCTGGGGAGACCCAGTACTTC. It codes for CASSQRGSWSGETQYF.

Here the CDR3 reads CASSQLRGQNTEAFF. The DNA of the CDR3 is TGCGCCAGCAGCCAACTAAGGGGACAGAACACTGAAGCTTTCTTT. The V gene is TRBV4-1, the J gene TRBJ1-1; D might be TRBD1 (6 bases). CDR1 MGHRA and CDR2 YSYEKL come from the germline V gene. This CDR3 is 15 amino acids long. The V and J ends lost 2 bases and 1 base respectively, with 11 bases between them.

The count of this clone is one. V gene TRBV11-2 combines with J gene TRBJ2-4; D may be TRBD2 (5 bases). The CDR3 has 18 amino acids. Germline loops: CDR1 SGHAT, CDR2 FQNNGV. V gave up 1 base and J gave up 2 bases, with 18 bases separating them. CDR3 nucleotide sequence: TGTGCCAGCAGCTTAGCTATTGTGGGAGCAATTACCAAAAACATTCAGTACTTC. This sequence encodes CASSLAIVGAITKNIQYF.

The chain uses TRBV18 and TRBJ2-7; possibly TRBD2 for D (6 bases). Trimming left V 4 bases short and J 0 bases short, with 16 bases between. The CDR3 extends over 16 amino acids. From germline, CDR1 is KGHSH and CDR2 LQKENI. The CDR3 spells CASSRQGGLSSYEQYF. CDR3 DNA sequence: TGTGCCAGCTCACGACAAGGAGGGTTAAGCTCCTACGAGCAGTACTTC.